Below, 2 T cell receptor beta chains from the same sample are listed, as sequenced in a study of T cells of healthy individuals. TCRdb independently ran MiXCR on the 5' RACE reads; one entry per CDR3 protein. The profile covers approximately 58,000 distinct CDR3 sequences, with roughly 14% appearing a single time and about 16% taken by the ten largest. The receptors here all came from a human donor in good health.

A few counts support this clonotype. The rearrangement joins TRBV20-1 to TRBJ1-5; no definite D call. The CDR3 length is 11 residues. CDR1 is DFQATT, CDR2 SNEGSKA, per germline (reference sequence). Trimming left V 1 base short and J 11 bases short, with 9 bases between. CDR3 in amino acids: CSARADNTQHF. The CDR3 coding sequence is TGCAGTGCTAGAGCCGATAATACCCAGCATTTT.

Many counts were recorded for this clonotype. CDR3: CASSLALGENTEAFF. Written as DNA, the CDR3 is TGTGCCAGCAGCTTAGCTTTAGGAGAGAACACTGAAGCTTTCTTT. The chain has TRBV7-9 and TRBJ1-1; D gene uncertain. The CDR3 spans 15 residues. V lost 0 bases and J lost 1, with 9 bases in between. Germline assignment: CDR1 SEHNR and CDR2 FQNEAQ (reference sequence).